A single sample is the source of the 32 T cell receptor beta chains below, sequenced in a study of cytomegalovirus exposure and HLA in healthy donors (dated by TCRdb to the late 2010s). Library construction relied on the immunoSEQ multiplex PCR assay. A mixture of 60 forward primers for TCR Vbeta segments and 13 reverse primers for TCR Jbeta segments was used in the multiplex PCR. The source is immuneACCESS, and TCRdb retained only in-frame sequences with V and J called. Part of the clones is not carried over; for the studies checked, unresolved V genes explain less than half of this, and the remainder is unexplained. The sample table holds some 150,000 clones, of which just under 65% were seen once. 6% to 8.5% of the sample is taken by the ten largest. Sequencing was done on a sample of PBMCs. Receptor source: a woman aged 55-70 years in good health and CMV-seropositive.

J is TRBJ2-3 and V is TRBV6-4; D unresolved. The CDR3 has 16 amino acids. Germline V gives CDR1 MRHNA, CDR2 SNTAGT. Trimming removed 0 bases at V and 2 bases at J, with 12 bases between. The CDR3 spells CASSDSPDGSTDTQYF. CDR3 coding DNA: TGTGCCAGCAGTGACTCACCTGACGGGTCCACAGATACGCAGTATTTT.

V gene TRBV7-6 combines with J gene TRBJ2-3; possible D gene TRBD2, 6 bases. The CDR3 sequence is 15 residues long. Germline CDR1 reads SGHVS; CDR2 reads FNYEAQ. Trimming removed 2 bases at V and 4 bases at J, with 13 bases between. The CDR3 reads CASSLTMGGADTQYF. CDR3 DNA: TGTGCCAGCAGCTTAACTATGGGGGGTGCAGATACGCAGTATTTT. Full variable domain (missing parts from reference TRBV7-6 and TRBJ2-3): GAGVSQSPRYKVTKRGQDVALRCDPISGHVSLYWYRQALGQGPEFLTYFNYEAQQDKSGLPNDRFSAERPEGSISTLTIQRTEQRDSAMYRCASSLTMGGADTQYFGPGTRLTVL.

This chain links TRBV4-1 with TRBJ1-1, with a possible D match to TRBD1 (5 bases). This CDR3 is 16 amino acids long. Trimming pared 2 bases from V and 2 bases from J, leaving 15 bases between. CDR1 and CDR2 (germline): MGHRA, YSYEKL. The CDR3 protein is CASSQPTGTENTEAFF. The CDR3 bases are TGCGCCAGCAGCCAACCTACCGGGACTGAAAACACTGAAGCTTTCTTT.

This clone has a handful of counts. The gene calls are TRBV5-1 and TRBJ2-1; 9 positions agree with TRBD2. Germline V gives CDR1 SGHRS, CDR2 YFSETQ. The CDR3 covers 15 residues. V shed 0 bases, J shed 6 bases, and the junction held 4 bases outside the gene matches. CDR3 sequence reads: CASSLGPAGGNEQFF. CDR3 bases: TGCGCCAGCAGCTTGGGACCAGCGGGGGGCAATGAGCAGTTCTTC.

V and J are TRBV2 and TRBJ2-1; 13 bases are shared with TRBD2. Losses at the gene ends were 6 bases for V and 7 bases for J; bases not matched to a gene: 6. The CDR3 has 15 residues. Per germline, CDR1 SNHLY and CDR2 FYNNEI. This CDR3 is CASSGLAGDLNEQFF. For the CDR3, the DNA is TGTGCCAGCAGCGGACTAGCGGGAGATCTAAATGAGCAGTTCTTC.

The CDR3 coding sequence is TGTGCCAGCAGCGCGCCGGACAGCCTAGTTTACTTC. Translation: CASSAPDSLVYF. The rearrangement joins TRBV9 to TRBJ2-7, with D possibly matching TRBD1 (6 bases). Trimming cost V 3 bases and J 13 bases, with 17 bases left between them. CDR1 is SGDLS, CDR2 YYNGEE, per germline. CDR3 length: 12 amino acids. The entire variable domain, with the rest obtained from reference TRBV9 and TRBJ2-7, is as follows: DSGVTQTPKHLITATGQRVTLRCSPRSGDLSVYWYQQSLDQGLQFLIQYYNGEERAKGNILERFSAQQFPDLHSELNLSSLELGDSALYFCASSAPDSLVYFGPGTRLTVT.

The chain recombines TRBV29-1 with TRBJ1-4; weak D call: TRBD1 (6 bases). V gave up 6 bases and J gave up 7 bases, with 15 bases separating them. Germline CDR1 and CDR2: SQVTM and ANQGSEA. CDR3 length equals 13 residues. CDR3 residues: CSVIGTGSEKLFF. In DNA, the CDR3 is TGCAGCGTCATAGGCACAGGGTCTGAAAAACTGTTTTTT.

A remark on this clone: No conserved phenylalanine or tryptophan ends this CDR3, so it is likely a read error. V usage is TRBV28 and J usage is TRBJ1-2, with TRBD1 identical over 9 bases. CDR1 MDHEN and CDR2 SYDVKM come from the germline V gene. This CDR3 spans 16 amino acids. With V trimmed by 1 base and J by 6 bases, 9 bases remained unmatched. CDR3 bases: TGTGCCAGCAGTTTATCGTTGATGGGACAGGGACATGGCTACACCCTC. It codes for CASSLSLMGQGHGYTL.

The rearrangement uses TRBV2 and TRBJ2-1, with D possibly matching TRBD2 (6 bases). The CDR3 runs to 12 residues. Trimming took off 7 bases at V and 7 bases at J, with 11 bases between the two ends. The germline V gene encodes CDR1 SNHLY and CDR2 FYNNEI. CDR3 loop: CASMAGLNEQFF. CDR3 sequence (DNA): TGTGCCAGCATGGCGGGGTTAAATGAGCAGTTCTTC.

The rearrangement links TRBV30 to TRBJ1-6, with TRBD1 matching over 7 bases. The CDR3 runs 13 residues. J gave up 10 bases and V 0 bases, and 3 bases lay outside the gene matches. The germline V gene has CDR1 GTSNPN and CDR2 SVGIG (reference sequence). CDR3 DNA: TGTGCCTGGAGTGTTCAGGGGGGATCACCCCTCCACTTT. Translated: CAWSVQGGSPLHF.

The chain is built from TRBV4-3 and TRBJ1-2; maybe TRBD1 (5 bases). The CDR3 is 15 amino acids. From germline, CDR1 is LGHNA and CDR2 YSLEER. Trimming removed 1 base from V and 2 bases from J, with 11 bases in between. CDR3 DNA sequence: TGCGCCAGCAGCCAAGTTTACGGGGGAAACTATGGCTACACCTTC. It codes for CASSQVYGGNYGYTF.

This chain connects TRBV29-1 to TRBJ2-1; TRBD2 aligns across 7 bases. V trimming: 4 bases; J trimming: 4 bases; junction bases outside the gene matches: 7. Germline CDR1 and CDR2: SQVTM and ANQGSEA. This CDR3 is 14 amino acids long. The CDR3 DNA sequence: TGCAGCGTTGTGGTTCTAGCGGTATACAATGAGCAGTTCTTC. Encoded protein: CSVVVLAVYNEQFF.

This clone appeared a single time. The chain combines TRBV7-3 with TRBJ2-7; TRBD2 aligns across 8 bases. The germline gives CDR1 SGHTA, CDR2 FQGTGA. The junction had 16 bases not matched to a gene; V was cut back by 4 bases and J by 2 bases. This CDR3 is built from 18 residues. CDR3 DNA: TGTGCCAGCAGCTACCGGGCGAGCGGGAGATACAATACCTACGAGCAGTACTTC. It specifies CASSYRASGRYNTYEQYF.

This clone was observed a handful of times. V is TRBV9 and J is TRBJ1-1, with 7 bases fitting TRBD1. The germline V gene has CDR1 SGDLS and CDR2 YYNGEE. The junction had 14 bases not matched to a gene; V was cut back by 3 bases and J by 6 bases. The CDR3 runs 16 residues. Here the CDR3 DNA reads TGTGCCAGCAGCGGCCGTTCCGGGACAGAGGGGGCTGAAGCTTTCTTT. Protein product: CASSGRSGTEGAEAFF.

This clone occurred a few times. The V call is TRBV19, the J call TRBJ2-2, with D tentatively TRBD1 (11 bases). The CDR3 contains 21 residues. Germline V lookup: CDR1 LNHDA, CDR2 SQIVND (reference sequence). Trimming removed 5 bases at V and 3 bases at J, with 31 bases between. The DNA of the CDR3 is TGTGCCAGTAGTCCGGGACAGGGGGTTTCTAGCGGGAGAGGTCACACCGGGGAGCTGTTTTTT. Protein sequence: CASSPGQGVSSGRGHTGELFF.

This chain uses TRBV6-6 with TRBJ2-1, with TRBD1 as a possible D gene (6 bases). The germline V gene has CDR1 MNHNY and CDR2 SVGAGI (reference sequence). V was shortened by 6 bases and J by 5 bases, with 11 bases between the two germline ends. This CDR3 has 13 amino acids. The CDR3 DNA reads TGTGCCAGCAGAAAGGGGACAAACAATGAGCAGTTCTTC. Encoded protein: CASRKGTNNEQFF.

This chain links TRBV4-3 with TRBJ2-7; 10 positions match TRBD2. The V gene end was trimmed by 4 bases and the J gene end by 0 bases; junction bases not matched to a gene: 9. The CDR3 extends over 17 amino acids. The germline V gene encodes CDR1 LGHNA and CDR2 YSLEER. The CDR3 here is CASSPSGLALSSYEQYF. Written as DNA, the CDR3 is TGCGCCAGCAGCCCCTCGGGACTAGCGTTGAGCTCCTACGAGCAGTACTTC.

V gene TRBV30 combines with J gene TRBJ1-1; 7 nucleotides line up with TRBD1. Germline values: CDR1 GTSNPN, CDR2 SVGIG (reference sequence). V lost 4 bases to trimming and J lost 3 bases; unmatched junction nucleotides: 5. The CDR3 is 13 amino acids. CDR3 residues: CAWNSQGDTEAFF. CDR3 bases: TGTGCCTGGAACTCCCAGGGGGACACTGAAGCTTTCTTT.

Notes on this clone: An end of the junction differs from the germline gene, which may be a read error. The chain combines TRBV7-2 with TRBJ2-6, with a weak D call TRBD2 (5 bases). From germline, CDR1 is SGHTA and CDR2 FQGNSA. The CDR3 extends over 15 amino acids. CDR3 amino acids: CASSLALSGANVLTF. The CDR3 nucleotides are TGTGCCAGCAGCCTAGCCCTATCTGGGGCCAACGTCCTGACTTTC. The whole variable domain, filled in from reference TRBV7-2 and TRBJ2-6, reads GAGVSQSPSNKVTEKGKDVELRCDPISGHTALYWYRQSLGQGLEFLIYFQGNSAPDKSGLPSDRFSAERTGGSVSTLTIQRTQQEDSAVYLCASSLALSGANVLTFGAGSRLTVL.

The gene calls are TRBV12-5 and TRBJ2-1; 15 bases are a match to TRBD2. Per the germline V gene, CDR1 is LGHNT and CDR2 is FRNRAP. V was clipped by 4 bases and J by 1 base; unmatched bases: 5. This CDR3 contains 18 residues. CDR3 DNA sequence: TGTGCTAGTGGTTCCGGACTAGCGGGAGGGCCATCCTACAATGAGCAGTTCTTC. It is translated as CASGSGLAGGPSYNEQFF.

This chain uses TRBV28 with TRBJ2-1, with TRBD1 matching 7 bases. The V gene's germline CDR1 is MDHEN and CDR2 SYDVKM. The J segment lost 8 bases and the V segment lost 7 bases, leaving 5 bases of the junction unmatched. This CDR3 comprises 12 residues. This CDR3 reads CASKGAPYEQFF. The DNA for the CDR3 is TGTGCCAGCAAGGGGGCCCCTTATGAGCAGTTCTTC.

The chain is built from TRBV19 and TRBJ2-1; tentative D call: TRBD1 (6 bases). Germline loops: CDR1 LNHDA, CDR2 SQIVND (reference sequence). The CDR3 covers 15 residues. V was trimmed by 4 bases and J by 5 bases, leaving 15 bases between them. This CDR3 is CASSTGVVFNNEQFF. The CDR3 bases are TGTGCCAGTAGTACAGGGGTTGTTTTTAACAATGAGCAGTTCTTC.

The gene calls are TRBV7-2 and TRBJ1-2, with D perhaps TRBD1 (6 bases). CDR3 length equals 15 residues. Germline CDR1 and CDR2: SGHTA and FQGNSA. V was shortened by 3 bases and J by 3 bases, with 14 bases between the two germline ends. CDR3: CASSLSRDTYYGYTF. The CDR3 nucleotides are TGTGCCAGCAGCTTGTCCAGGGACACTTACTATGGCTACACCTTC. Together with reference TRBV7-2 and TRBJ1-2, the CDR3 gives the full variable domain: GAGVSQSPSNKVTEKGKDVELRCDPISGHTALYWYRQSLGQGLEFLIYFQGNSAPDKSGLPSDRFSAERTGGSVSTLTIQRTQQEDSAVYLCASSLSRDTYYGYTFGSGTRLTVV.

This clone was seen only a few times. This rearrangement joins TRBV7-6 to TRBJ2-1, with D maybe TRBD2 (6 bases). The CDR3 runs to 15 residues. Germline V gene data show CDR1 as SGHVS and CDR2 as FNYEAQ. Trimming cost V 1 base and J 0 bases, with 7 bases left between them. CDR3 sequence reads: CASSLGRASYNEQFF. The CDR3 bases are TGTGCCAGCAGCTTAGGGAGGGCCTCCTACAATGAGCAGTTCTTC.

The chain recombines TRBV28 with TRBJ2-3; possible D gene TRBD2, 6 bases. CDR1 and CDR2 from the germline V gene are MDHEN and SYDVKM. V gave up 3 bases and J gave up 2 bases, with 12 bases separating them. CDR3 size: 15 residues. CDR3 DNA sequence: TGTGCCAGCAGTTTGTCGGCGGGATACACAGATACGCAGTATTTT. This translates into CASSLSAGYTDTQYF.

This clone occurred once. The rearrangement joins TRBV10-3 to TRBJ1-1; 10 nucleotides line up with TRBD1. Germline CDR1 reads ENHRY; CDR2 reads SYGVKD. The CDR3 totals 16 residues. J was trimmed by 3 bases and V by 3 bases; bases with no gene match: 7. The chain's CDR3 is CAISELGTGVDTEAFF. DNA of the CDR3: TGTGCCATCAGTGAACTTGGGACAGGGGTGGACACTGAAGCTTTCTTT.

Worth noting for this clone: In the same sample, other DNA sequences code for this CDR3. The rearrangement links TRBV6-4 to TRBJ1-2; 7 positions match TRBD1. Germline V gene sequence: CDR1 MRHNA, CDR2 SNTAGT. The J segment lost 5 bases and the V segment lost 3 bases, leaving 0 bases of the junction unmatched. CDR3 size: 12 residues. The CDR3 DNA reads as TGTGCCAGCAGTGAACAGGGGTATGGCTACACCTTC. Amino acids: CASSEQGYGYTF.

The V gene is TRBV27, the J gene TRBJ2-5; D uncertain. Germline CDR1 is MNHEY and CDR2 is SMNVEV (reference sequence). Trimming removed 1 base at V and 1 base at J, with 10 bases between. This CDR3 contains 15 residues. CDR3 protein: CASSLLVVGQETQYF. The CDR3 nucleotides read TGTGCCAGCAGTTTATTGGTTGTCGGCCAAGAGACCCAGTACTTC.

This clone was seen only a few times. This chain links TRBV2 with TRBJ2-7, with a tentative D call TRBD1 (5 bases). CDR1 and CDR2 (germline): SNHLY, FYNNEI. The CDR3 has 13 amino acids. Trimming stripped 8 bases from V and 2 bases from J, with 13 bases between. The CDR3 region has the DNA TGTGCCAGCGGGGTCAGGGAAGCCTACGAGCAGTACTTC. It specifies CASGVREAYEQYF.

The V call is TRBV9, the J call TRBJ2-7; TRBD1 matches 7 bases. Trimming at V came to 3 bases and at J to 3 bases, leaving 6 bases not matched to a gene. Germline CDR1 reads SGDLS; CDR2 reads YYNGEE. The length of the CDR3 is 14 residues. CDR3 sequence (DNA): TGTGCCAGCAGCGAGGGGGACAGAGACTACGAGCAGTACTTC. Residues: CASSEGDRDYEQYF.

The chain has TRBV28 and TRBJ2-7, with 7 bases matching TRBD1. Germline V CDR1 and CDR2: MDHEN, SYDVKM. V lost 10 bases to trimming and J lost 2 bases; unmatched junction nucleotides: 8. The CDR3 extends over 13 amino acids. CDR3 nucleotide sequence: TGTGCCACCCTTCGCACAGGGGCCTACGAGCAGTACTTC. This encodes CATLRTGAYEQYF.

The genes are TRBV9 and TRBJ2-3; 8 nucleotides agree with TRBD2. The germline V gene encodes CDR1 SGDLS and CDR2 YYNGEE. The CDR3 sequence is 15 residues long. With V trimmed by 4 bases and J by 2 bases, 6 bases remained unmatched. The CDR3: CASSTLAGNTDTQYF. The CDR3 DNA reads TGTGCCAGCAGCACATTAGCGGGGAACACAGATACGCAGTATTTT.